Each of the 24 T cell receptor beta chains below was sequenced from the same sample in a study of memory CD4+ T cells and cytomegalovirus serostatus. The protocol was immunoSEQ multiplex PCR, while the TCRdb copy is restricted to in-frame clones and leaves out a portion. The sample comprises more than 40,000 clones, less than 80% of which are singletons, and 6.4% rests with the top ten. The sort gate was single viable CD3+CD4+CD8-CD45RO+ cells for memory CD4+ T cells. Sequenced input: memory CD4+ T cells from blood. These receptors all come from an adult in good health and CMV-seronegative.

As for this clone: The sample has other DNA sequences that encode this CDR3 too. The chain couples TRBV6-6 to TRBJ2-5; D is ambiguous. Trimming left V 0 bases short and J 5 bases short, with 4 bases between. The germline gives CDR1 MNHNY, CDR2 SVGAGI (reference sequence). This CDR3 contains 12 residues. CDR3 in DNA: TGTGCCAGCAGTTACTCCCGGGAGACCCAGTACTTC. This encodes CASSYSRETQYF.

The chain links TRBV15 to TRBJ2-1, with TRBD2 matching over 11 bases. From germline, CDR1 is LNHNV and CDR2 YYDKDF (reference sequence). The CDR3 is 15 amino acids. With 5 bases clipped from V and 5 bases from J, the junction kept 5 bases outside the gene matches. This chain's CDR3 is CATSGTSGGNNEQFF. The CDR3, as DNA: TGTGCCACCAGCGGGACTAGCGGCGGGAACAATGAGCAGTTCTTC.

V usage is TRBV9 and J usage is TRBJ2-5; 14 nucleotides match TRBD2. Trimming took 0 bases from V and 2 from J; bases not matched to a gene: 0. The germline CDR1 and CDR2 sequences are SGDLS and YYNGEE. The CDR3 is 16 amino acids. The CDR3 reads CASSVGLAGGQETQYF. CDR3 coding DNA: TGTGCCAGCAGCGTAGGACTAGCGGGAGGGCAAGAGACCCAGTACTTC.

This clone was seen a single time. CDR3 in amino acids: CSVDRTGALGEQFF. The DNA of the CDR3 is TGCAGCGTTGATCGAACGGGAGCCCTCGGTGAGCAGTTCTTC. The J gene is TRBJ2-1, the V gene TRBV29-1; D is perhaps TRBD2 (6 bases). V lost 3 bases to trimming and J lost 9 bases, with 18 bases between them. Germline V lookup: CDR1 SQVTM, CDR2 ANQGSEA. CDR3 length: 14 amino acids.

The DNA of the CDR3 is TGTGCCAGCAGTGAAGCCCGTGACACTGAAGCTTTCTTT. Translation: CASSEARDTEAFF. J is TRBJ1-1 and V is TRBV6-1; D unresolved. V was clipped by 0 bases and J by 3 bases, with 5 bases between them. The CDR3 is 13 residues long. In germline, CDR1 is MNHNS, CDR2 SASEGT.

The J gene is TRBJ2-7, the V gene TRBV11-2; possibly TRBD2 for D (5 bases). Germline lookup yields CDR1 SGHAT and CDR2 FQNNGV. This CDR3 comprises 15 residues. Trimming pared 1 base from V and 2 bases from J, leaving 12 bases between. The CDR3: CASSLGARGPYEQYF. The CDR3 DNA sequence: TGTGCCAGCAGCTTAGGGGCTCGGGGTCCCTACGAGCAGTACTTC.

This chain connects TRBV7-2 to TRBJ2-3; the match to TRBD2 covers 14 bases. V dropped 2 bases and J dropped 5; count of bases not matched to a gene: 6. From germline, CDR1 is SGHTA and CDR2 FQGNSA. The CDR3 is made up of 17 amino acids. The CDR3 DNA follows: TGTGCCAGCAGCTTATACGGGACTAGCGGGAGTGGAGATACGCAGTATTTT. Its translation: CASSLYGTSGSGDTQYF. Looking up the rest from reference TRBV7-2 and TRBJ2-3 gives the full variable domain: GAGVSQSPSNKVTEKGKDVELRCDPISGHTALYWYRQSLGQGLEFLIYFQGNSAPDKSGLPSDRFSAERTGGSVSTLTIQRTQQEDSAVYLCASSLYGTSGSGDTQYFGPGTRLTVL.

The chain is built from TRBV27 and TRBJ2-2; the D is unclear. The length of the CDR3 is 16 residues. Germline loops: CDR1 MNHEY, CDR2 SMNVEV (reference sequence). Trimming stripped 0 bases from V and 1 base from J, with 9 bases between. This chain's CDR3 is CASSLSAPENTGELFF. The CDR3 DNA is TGTGCCAGCAGTTTATCCGCCCCCGAGAACACCGGGGAGCTGTTTTTT.

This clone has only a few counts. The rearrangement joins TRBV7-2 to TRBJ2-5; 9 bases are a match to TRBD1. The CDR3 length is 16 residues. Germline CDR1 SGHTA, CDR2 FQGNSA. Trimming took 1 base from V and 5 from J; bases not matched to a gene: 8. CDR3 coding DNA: TGTGCCAGCAGCTTAGATGCGGGGACAGGGTGGGAGACCCAGTACTTC. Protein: CASSLDAGTGWETQYF.

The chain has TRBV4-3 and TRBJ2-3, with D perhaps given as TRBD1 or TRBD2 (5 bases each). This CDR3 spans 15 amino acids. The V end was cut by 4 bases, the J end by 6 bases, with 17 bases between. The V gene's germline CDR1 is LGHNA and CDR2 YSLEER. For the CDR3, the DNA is TGCGCCAGCAGCCCAAGTGGCAGGGACGCGGATACGCAGTATTTT. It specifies CASSPSGRDADTQYF.

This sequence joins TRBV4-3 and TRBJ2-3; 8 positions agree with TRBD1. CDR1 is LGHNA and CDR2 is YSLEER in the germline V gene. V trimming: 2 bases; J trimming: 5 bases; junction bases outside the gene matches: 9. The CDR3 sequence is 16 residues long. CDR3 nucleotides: TGCGCCAGCAGCCAATTGACAGGGGCGCAGGGAGATACGCAGTATTTT. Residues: CASSQLTGAQGDTQYF.

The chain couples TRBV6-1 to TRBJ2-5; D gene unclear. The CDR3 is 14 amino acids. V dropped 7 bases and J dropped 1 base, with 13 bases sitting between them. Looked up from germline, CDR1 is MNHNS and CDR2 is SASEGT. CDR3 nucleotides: TGTGCCAGCATAGTCGAAACAGCCCAAGAGACCCAGTACTTC. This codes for CASIVETAQETQYF.

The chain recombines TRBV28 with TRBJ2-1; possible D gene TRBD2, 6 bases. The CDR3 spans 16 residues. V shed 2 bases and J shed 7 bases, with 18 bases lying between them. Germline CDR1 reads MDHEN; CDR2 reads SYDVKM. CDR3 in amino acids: CASSLPRDSAPNEQFF. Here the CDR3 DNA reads TGTGCCAGCAGTTTACCCCGGGACTCCGCTCCAAATGAGCAGTTCTTC.

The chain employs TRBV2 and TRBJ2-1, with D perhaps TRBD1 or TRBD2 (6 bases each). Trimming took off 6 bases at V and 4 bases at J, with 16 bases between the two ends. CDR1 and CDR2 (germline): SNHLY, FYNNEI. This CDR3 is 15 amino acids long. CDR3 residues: CASSQGGRAYNEQFF. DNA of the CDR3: TGTGCCAGCAGCCAAGGGGGGAGAGCTTACAATGAGCAGTTCTTC. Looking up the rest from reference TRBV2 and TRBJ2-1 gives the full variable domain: EPEVTQTPSHQVTQMGQEVILRCVPISNHLYFYWYRQILGQKVEFLVSFYNNEISEKSEIFDDQFSVERPDGSNFTLKIRSTKLEDSAMYFCASSQGGRAYNEQFFGPGTRLTVL.

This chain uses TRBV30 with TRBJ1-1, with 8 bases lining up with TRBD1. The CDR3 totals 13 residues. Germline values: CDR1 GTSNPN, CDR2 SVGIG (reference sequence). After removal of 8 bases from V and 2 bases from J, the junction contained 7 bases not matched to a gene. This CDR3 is CATRTGLNTEAFF. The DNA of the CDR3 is TGTGCCACCAGGACAGGGCTCAACACTGAAGCTTTCTTT. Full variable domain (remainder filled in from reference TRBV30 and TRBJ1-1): SQTIHQWPATLVQPVGSPLSLECTVEGTSNPNLYWYRQAAGRGLQLLFYSVGIGQISSEVPQNLSASRPQDRQFILSSKKLLLSDSGFYLCATRTGLNTEAFFGQGTRLTVV.

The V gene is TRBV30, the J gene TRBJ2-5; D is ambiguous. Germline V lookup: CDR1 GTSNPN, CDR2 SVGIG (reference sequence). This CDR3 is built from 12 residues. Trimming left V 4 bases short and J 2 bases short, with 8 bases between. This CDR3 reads CAWIYSQETQYF. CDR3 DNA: TGTGCCTGGATATATTCACAAGAGACCCAGTACTTC.

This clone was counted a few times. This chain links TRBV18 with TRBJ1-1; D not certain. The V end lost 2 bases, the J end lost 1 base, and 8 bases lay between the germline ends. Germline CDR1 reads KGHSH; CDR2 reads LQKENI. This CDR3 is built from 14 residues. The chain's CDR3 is CASSPSGGNTEAFF. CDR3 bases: TGTGCCAGCTCACCAAGTGGAGGGAACACTGAAGCTTTCTTT.

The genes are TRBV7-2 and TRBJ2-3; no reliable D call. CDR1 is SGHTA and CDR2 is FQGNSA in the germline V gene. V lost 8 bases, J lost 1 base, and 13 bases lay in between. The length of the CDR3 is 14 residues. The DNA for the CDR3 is TGTGCCAGCTCCTGGTTTAAGGGCACAGATACGCAGTATTTT. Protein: CASSWFKGTDTQYF.

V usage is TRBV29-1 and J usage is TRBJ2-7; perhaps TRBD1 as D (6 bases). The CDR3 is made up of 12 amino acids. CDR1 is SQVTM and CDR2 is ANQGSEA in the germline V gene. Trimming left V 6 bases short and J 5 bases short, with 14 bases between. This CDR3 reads CSVPRGGDEQYF. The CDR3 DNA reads TGCAGCGTCCCTCGAGGGGGTGACGAGCAGTACTTC.

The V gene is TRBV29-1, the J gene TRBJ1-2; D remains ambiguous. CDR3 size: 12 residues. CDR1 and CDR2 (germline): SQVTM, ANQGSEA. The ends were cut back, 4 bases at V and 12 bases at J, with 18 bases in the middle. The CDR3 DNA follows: TGCAGCGTTGCACGATCCGGGGAGAGGGACACCTTC. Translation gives CSVARSGERDTF.

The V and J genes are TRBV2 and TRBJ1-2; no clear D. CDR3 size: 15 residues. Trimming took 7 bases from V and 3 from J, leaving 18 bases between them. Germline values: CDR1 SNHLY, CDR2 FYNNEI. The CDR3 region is CASKGGRSEDYGYTF. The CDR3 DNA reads TGTGCCAGCAAAGGTGGACGCTCAGAGGACTATGGCTACACCTTC.

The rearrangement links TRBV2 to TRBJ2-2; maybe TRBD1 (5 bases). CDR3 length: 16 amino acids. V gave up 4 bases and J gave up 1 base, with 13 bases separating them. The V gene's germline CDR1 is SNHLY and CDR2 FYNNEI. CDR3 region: CASSVMQGGNTGELFF. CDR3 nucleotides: TGTGCCAGCAGTGTGATGCAGGGTGGGAACACCGGGGAGCTGTTTTTT.

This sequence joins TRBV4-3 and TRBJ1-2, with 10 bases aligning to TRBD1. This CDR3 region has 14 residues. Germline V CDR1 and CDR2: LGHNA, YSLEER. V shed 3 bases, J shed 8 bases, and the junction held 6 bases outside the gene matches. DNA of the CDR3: TGCGCCAGCAGCCACGAGACAGGGGGCGAAGGCTACACCTTC. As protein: CASSHETGGEGYTF.

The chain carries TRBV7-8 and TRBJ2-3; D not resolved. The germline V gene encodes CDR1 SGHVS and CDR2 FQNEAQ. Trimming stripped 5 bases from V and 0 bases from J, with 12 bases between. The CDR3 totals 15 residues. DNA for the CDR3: TGTGCCAGCAGCCCGAGTAGAGTCAGCACAGATACGCAGTATTTT. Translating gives CASSPSRVSTDTQYF.